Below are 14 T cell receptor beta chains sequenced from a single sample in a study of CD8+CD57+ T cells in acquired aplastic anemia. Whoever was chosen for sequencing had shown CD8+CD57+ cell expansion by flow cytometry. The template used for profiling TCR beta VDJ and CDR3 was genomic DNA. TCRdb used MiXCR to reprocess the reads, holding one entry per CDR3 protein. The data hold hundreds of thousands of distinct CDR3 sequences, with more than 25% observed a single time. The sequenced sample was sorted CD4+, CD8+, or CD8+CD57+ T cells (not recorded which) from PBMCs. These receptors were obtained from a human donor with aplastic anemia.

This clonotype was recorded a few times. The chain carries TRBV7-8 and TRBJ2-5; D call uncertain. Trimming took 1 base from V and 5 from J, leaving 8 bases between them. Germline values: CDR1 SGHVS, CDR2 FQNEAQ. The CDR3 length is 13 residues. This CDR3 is CASSLEGLETQYF. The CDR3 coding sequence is TGTGCCAGCAGCTTAGAGGGATTGGAGACCCAGTACTTC.

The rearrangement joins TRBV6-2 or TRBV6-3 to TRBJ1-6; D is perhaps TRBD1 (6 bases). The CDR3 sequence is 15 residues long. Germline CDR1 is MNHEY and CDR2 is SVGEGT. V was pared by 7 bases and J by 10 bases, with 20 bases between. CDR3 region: CASKIDRGQGSPLHF. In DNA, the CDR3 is TGTGCCAGCAAAATAGACCGGGGGCAAGGGTCACCCCTCCACTTT.

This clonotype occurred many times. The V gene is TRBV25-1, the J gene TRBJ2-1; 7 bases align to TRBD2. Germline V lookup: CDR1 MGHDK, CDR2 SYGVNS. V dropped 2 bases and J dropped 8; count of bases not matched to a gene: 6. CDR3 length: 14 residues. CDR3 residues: CASSETGGGDEQFF. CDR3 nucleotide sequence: TGTGCCAGCAGTGAAACGGGAGGCGGGGATGAGCAGTTCTTC. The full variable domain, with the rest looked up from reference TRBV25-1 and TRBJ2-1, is EADIYQTPRYLVIGTGKKITLECSQTMGHDKMYWYQQDPGMELHLIHYSYGVNSTEKGDLSSESTVSRIRTEHFPLTLESARPSHTSQYLCASSETGGGDEQFFGPGTRLTVL.

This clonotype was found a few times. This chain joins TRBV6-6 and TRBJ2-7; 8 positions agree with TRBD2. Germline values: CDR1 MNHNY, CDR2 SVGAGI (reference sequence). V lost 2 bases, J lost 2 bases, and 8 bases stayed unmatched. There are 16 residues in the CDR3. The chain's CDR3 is CASSYGSGRHTYEQYF. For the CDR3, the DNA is TGTGCCAGCAGTTACGGGAGCGGGAGACACACCTACGAGCAGTACTTC.

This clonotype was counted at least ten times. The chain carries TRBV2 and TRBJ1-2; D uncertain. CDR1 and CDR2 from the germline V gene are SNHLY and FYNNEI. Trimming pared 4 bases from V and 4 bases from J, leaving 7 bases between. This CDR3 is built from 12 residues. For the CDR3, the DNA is TGTGCCAGCAGTGGACGCGCCTATGGCTACACCTTC. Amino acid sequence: CASSGRAYGYTF.

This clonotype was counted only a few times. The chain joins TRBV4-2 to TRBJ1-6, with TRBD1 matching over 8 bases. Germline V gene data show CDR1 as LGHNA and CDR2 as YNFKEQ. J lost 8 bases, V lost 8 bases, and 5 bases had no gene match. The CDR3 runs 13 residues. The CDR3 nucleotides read TGTGCCAGCTCACCAGGGGGCGATTCACCCCTCCACTTT. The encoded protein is CASSPGGDSPLHF.

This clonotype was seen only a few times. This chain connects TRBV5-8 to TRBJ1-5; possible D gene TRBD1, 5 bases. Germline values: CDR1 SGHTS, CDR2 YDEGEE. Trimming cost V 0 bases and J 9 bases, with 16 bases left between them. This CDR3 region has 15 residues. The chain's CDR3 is CASSLGGADDRPQHF. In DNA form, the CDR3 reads TGTGCCAGCAGCTTGGGTGGGGCGGACGATCGGCCCCAGCATTTT. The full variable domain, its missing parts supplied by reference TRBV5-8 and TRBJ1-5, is EAGVTQSPTHLIKTRGQQATLRCSPISGHTSVYWYQQALGLGLQFLLWYDEGEERNRGNFPPRFSGRQFPNYSSELNVNALELEDSALYLCASSLGGADDRPQHFGDGTRLSIL.

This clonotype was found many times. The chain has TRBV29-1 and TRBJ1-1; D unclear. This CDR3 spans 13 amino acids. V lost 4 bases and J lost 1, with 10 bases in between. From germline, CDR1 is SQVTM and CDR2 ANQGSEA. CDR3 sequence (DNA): TGCAGCGTTGGGACCGCTAGGAACACTGAAGCTTTCTTT. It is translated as CSVGTARNTEAFF.

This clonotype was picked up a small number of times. The CDR3 loop reads CASQPQRGRTDTQYF. Written as DNA, the CDR3 is TGTGCCAGCCAGCCGCAGCGGGGACGCACAGATACGCAGTATTTT. This sequence joins TRBV19 and TRBJ2-3; 7 nucleotides match TRBD2. This CDR3 has 15 amino acids. The junction had 10 bases not matched to a gene; V was cut back by 9 bases and J by 1 base. The germline gives CDR1 LNHDA, CDR2 SQIVND (reference sequence).

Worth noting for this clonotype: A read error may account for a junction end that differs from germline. The CDR3 region has the DNA TGTGCCAGCAGTGAAAGCGGTCCCCCAGATACGCAGTATTTT. This translates into CASSESGPPDTQYF. The chain recombines TRBV10-3 with TRBJ2-3, with D possibly being TRBD2 (5 bases). Germline assignment: CDR1 ENHRY and CDR2 SYGVKD. CDR3 length equals 14 residues.

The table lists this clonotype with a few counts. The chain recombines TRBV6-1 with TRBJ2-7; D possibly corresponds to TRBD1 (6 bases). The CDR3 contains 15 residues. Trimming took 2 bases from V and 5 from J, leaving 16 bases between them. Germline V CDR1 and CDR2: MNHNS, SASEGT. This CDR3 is CASSEHWDKPHEQYF. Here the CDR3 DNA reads TGTGCCAGCAGTGAACATTGGGACAAACCCCACGAGCAGTACTTC.

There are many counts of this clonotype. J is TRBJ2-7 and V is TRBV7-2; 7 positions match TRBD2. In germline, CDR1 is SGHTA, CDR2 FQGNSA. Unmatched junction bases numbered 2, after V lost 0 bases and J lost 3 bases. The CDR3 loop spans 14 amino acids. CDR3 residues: CASSLASGYYEQYF. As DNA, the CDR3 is TGTGCCAGCAGCTTAGCTAGCGGGTACTACGAGCAGTACTTC.

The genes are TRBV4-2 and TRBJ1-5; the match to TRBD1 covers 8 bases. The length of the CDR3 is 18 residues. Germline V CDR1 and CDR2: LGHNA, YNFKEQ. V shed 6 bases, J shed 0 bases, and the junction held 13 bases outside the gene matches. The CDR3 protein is CASSRSGGTSSSNQPQHF. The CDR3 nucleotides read TGTGCCAGCAGTCGGTCAGGGGGCACCTCTTCTAGCAATCAGCCCCAGCATTTT.

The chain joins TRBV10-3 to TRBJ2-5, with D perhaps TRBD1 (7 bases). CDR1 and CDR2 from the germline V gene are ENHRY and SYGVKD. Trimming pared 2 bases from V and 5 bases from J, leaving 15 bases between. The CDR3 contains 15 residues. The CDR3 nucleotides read TGTGCCATCAGTGAGGGCAGGGGGAGGATTGAGACCCAGTACTTC. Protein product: CAISEGRGRIETQYF.